This TCR beta chain was identified during a study of OX40 agonist ivuxolimab in advanced cancers. Background on the study: Patients in dose escalation had liver, melanoma, kidney or head and neck cancers.

Study-level results: More expanded clones were seen, on average, in CD8+ T cells than in CD4+.

TCRdb keeps only in-frame clones here, not all; method: immunoSEQ multiplex PCR. The sample has under 40,000 clones; around three quarters are singletons. Germline V gives CDR1 SGHNT, CDR2 YENEEA. The V end was cut by 5 bases, the J end by 7 bases, with 12 bases between. The CDR3 length is 13 residues. This clone has more than one count but fewer than ten. What it recognizes is unknown. The sequencing used CD4+ or CD8+ T cells sorted from blood, collected in a trial of the OX40 agonist ivuxolimab. This sequence was found in an adult with an advanced solid tumor such as melanoma, head and neck, liver or kidney cancer. The genes are TRBV11-3 and TRBJ1-5; a possible D gene is TRBD1 (5 bases). CDR3 amino acids: CASSGGRRQPQHF. In nucleotides, the CDR3 is TGTGCCAGCAGCGGGGGACGGCGACAGCCCCAGCATTTT.